The 14 T cell receptor beta chains in this list originate from one sample, sequenced in a study of naive and memory T cell subsets. This sample's treatment: skin biopsy from PPD injection site in Mantoux-positive individual. The library had UMIs added by 3' ligation of an oligonucleotide to TCR cDNA. Ligated cDNA underwent four rounds of PCR with nested alpha and beta constant region primers and SP2. Via MiXCR, TCRdb re-called the UMI-ligation and nested PCR reads, giving one row per CDR3 protein. The sample lists 40,000 or so distinct CDR3 sequences, around 10% occurring once. Sequenced material: skin, taken from a tuberculin skin test site. The source is an adult in good health.

This clonotype has ten or more counts. This chain uses TRBV20-1 with TRBJ2-1; a weak D match, TRBD2 (5 bases). Germline V gene data show CDR1 as DFQATT and CDR2 as SNEGSKA (reference sequence). The ends were cut back, 7 bases at V and 6 bases at J, with 16 bases in the middle. The CDR3 runs 13 residues. The CDR3 reads CSVMPLEFNEQFF. CDR3 in DNA: TGCAGTGTTATGCCACTAGAGTTCAATGAGCAGTTCTTC.

This clonotype was recorded many times. The CDR3 loop is CSARAWSINTGELFF. CDR3 bases: TGCAGTGCTAGAGCATGGAGTATCAACACCGGGGAGCTGTTTTTT. The rearrangement links TRBV20-1 to TRBJ2-2; D gene unclear. With 1 base removed from V and 2 bases from J, the gap between germline ends came to 11 bases. Per the germline V gene, CDR1 is DFQATT and CDR2 is SNEGSKA (reference sequence). The CDR3 has 15 residues.

This clonotype was seen at least ten times. This rearrangement joins TRBV7-9 to TRBJ2-7; D gene unclear. The V gene's germline CDR1 is SEHNR and CDR2 FQNEAQ (reference sequence). There are 12 residues in the CDR3. Trimming took off 5 bases at V and 5 bases at J, with 10 bases between the two ends. The chain's CDR3 is CASSALRHEQYF. CDR3 in DNA: TGTGCCAGCAGCGCACTTCGACACGAGCAGTACTTC.

This clonotype was seen more than once but under ten times. The junction departs from the called germline gene at one end, perhaps through a read error. V and J are TRBV7-9 and TRBJ2-5, with D possibly matching TRBD2 (6 bases). CDR1 is SEHNR and CDR2 is FQNEAQ in the germline V gene (reference sequence). CDR3 length: 14 residues. CDR3 residues: CVSTPTREQETQYF. CDR3 nucleotide sequence: TGTGTCAGCACCCCCACTCGGGAGCAAGAGACCCAGTACTTC.

This clonotype was seen many times. The V and J genes are TRBV27 and TRBJ2-3; D is possibly TRBD1 (6 bases). CDR1 is MNHEY, CDR2 SMNVEV, per germline (reference sequence). V was trimmed by 1 base and J by 1 base, leaving 12 bases between them. The CDR3 totals 16 residues. CDR3 residues: CASSLWARTGTDTQYF. Here the CDR3 DNA reads TGTGCCAGCAGTTTATGGGCTAGGACAGGCACAGATACGCAGTATTTT.

This clonotype appeared many times. This chain connects TRBV2 to TRBJ2-7, with D perhaps matching TRBD1 or TRBD2 (6 bases each). Trimming shortened V by 3 bases and J by 3 bases, and 21 bases separated the two germline ends. This CDR3 comprises 17 residues. Germline CDR1 reads SNHLY; CDR2 reads FYNNEI. The CDR3 loop is CASSDPQLSGAGYEQYF. CDR3 sequence (DNA): TGTGCCAGCAGTGACCCCCAGCTGTCGGGGGCAGGCTACGAGCAGTACTTC.

This clonotype was seen at least ten times. Since a much larger clone is just one base distant, this may be a read error. The CDR3 loop reads CASSLGSNYGDTF. In DNA, the CDR3 is TGTGCCAGCAGCCTAGGCTCTAACTATGGCGACACCTTC. The J gene is TRBJ1-2, the V gene TRBV16; D is unclear. Germline-derived CDR1 and CDR2 are KGHSY and FQNENV. The CDR3 is 13 amino acids.

The chain recombines TRBV6-1 with TRBJ2-7; tentative D call: TRBD1 (5 bases). The ends were cut back, 6 bases at V and 4 bases at J, with 19 bases in the middle. The CDR3 is 15 residues long. Germline assignment: CDR1 MNHNS and CDR2 SASEGT. The chain's CDR3 is CASRLRWTSQYEQYF. The CDR3 DNA sequence: TGTGCCAGCAGACTCCGTTGGACAAGCCAATACGAGCAGTACTTC.

This clonotype came up many times. V usage is TRBV7-9 and J usage is TRBJ2-7; D is ambiguous. Germline V gene sequence: CDR1 SEHNR, CDR2 FQNEAQ (reference sequence). The CDR3 extends over 13 amino acids. The V gene lost 6 bases and the J gene lost 0 bases, with 9 bases spanning the gap. The CDR3 spells CASSLPSSYEQYF. DNA of the CDR3: TGTGCCAGCAGTCTTCCGAGCTCCTACGAGCAGTACTTC.

The rearrangement uses TRBV7-9 and TRBJ2-7, with D perhaps matching TRBD1 (7 bases). The length of the CDR3 is 15 residues. Germline-derived CDR1 and CDR2 are SEHNR and FQNEAQ (reference sequence). Trimming left V 10 bases short and J 1 base short, with 20 bases between. CDR3 coding DNA: TGTGCCATCAGGGGGGCCGGGACAGCTTCCTACGAGCAGTACTTC. Translating it yields CAIRGAGTASYEQYF. The entire variable domain, with the rest obtained from reference TRBV7-9 and TRBJ2-7, is as follows: DTGVSQNPRHKITKRGQNVTFRCDPISEHNRLYWYRQTLGQGPEFLTYFQNEAQLEKSRLLSDRFSAERPKGSFSTLEIQRTEQGDSAMYLCAIRGAGTASYEQYFGPGTRLTVT.

In this sample, this clonotype turned up a few times. CDR3 in amino acids: CAWSAGAIRGPQHF. The CDR3 bases are TGTGCCTGGAGCGCTGGGGCTATCAGGGGACCCCAGCATTTT. V gene TRBV30 combines with J gene TRBJ1-5; D possibly corresponds to TRBD1 (6 bases). V lost 3 bases to trimming and J lost 10 bases, with 19 bases between them. The CDR3 is 14 amino acids. Germline-derived CDR1 and CDR2 are GTSNPN and SVGIG (reference sequence).

The sample holds many counts of this clonotype. V usage is TRBV20-1 and J usage is TRBJ1-5, with 7 bases matching TRBD1. In germline, CDR1 is DFQATT, CDR2 SNEGSKA (reference sequence). The trim removed 4 bases at V and 2 bases at J, leaving 11 bases unmatched. The CDR3 is 16 amino acids. CDR3 in DNA: TGCAGTGCTACCCGACAGGGTTTGGGGGGCAATCAGCCCCAGCATTTT. This encodes CSATRQGLGGNQPQHF.

This clonotype occurred many times. CDR3 in amino acids: CASRDRVVSGANVLTF. The CDR3 bases are TGTGCCAGCCGAGACAGGGTAGTATCTGGGGCCAACGTCCTGACTTTC. This chain links TRBV27 with TRBJ2-6, with 7 nucleotides matching TRBD1. Germline values: CDR1 MNHEY, CDR2 SMNVEV (reference sequence). The CDR3 runs to 16 residues. Trimming took 8 bases from V and 1 from J; bases not matched to a gene: 8.

The V gene is TRBV28, the J gene TRBJ2-7; the match to TRBD1 covers 7 bases. In germline, CDR1 is MDHEN, CDR2 SYDVKM. CDR3 length: 14 residues. Trimming removed 5 bases from V and 3 bases from J; junction bases left unmatched: 7. This CDR3 is CASSAPGQSYEQYF. The CDR3 DNA is TGTGCCAGCAGTGCTCCGGGACAGAGCTACGAGCAGTACTTC.